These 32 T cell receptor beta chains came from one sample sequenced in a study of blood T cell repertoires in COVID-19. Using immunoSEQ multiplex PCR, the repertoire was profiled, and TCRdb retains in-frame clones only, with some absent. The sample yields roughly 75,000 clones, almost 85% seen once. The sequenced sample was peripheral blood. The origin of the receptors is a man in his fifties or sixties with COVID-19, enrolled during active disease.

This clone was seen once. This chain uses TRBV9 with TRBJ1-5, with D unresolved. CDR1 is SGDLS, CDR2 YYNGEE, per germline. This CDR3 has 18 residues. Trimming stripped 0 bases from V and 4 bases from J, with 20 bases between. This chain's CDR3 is CASSVEERWSRRNQPQHF. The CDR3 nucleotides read TGTGCCAGCAGCGTAGAGGAGAGGTGGTCTCGTCGGAATCAGCCCCAGCATTTT.

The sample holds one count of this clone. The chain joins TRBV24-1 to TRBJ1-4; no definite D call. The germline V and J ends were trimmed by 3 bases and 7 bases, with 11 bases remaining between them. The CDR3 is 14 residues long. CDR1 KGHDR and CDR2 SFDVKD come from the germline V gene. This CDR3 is CATSDPRAGEKLFF. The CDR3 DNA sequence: TGTGCCACCAGTGATCCAAGGGCGGGTGAAAAACTGTTTTTT.

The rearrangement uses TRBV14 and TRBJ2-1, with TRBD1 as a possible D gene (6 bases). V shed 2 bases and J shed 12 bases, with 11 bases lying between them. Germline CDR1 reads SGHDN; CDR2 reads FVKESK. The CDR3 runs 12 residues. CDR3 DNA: TGTGCCAGCAGCCAAAACAGGGTAGGGCAGTTCTTC. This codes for CASSQNRVGQFF.

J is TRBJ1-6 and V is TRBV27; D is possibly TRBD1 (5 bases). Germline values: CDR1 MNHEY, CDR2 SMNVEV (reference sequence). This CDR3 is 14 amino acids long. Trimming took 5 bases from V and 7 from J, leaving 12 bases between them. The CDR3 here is CASSTQGKNSPLHF. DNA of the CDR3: TGTGCCAGCAGTACTCAGGGTAAAAATTCACCCCTCCACTTT.

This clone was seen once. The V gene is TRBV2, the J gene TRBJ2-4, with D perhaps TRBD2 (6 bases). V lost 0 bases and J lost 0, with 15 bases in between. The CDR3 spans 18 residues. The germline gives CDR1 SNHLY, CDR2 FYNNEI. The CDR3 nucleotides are TGTGCCAGCAGTGAAGCGCTCGGAGGGACCCTAGCCAAAAACATTCAGTACTTC. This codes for CASSEALGGTLAKNIQYF. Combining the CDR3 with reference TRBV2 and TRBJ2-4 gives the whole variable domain EPEVTQTPSHQVTQMGQEVILRCVPISNHLYFYWYRQILGQKVEFLVSFYNNEISEKSEIFDDQFSVERPDGSNFTLKIRSTKLEDSAMYFCASSEALGGTLAKNIQYFGAGTRLSVL.

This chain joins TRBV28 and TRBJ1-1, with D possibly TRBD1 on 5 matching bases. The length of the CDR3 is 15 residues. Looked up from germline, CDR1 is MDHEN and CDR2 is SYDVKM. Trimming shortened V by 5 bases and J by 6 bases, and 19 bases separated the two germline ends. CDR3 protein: CASSPPGGVYAEAFF. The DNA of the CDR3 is TGTGCCAGCAGTCCTCCGGGGGGGGTTTATGCTGAAGCTTTCTTT.

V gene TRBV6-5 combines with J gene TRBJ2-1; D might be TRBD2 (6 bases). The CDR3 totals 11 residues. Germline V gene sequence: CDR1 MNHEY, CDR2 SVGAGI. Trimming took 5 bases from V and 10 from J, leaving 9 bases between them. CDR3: CASSRLDEQFF. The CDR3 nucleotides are TGTGCCAGCAGTAGACTAGACGAGCAGTTCTTC.

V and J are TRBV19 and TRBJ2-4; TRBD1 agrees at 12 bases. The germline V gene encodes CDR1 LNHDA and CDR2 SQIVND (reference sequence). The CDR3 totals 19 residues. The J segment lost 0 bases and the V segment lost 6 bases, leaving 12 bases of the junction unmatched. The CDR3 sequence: CASSLGTGGEAAAKNIQYF. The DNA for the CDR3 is TGTGCCAGTAGCCTCGGGACAGGGGGCGAAGCTGCAGCCAAAAACATTCAGTACTTC. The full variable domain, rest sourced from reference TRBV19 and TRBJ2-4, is DGGITQSPKYLFRKEGQNVTLSCEQNLNHDAMYWYRQDPGQGLRLIYYSQIVNDFQKGDIAEGYSVSREKKESFPLTVTSAQKNPTAFYLCASSLGTGGEAAAKNIQYFGAGTRLSVL.

The CDR3 sequence: CSASPLDRNGETQYF. In nucleotides, the CDR3 is TGCAGTGCTAGTCCTCTGGACAGGAATGGGGAGACCCAGTACTTC. V is TRBV20-1 and J is TRBJ2-5, with 7 bases identical to TRBD1. Trimming cost V 3 bases and J 5 bases; bases outside gene matches: 12. In germline, CDR1 is DFQATT, CDR2 SNEGSKA (reference sequence). The CDR3 consists of 15 residues.

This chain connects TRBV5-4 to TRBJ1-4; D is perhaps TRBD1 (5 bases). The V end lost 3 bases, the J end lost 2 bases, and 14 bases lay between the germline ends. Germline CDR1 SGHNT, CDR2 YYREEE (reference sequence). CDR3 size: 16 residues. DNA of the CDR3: TGTGCCAGCAGCTCTCAGGGCATCGGCACTAATGAAAAACTGTTTTTT. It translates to CASSSQGIGTNEKLFF.

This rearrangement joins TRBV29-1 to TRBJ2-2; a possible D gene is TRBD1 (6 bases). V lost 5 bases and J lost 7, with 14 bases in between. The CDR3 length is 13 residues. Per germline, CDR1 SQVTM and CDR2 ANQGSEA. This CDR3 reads CSVTDRLHGELFF. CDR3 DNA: TGCAGCGTTACCGACAGGCTTCACGGGGAGCTGTTTTTT.

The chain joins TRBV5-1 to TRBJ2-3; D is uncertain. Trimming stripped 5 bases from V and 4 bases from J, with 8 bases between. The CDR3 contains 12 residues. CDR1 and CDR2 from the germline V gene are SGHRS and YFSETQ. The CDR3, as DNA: TGCGCCAGCAGGGGCCTGTCAGATACGCAGTATTTT. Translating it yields CASRGLSDTQYF.

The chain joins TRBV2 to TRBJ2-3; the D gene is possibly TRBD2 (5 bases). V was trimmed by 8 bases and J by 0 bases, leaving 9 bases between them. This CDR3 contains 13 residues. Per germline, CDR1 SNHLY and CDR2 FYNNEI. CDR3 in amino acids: CASGSESTDTQYF. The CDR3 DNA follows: TGTGCCAGCGGTAGCGAGAGCACAGATACGCAGTATTTT.

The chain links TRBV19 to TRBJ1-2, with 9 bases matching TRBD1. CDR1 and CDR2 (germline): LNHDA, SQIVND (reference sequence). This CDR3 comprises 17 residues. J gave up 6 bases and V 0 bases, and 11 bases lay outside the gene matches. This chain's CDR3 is CASSIEAYGTGKDGYTF. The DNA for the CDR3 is TGTGCCAGTAGTATAGAGGCCTACGGGACAGGGAAGGATGGCTACACCTTC.

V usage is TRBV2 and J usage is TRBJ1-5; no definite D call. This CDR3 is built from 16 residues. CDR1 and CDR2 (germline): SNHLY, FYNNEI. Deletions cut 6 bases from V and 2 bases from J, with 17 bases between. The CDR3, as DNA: TGTGCCAGCAGGGGAGCGGGCGGTCGCGGCAATCAGCCCCAGCATTTT. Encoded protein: CASRGAGGRGNQPQHF.

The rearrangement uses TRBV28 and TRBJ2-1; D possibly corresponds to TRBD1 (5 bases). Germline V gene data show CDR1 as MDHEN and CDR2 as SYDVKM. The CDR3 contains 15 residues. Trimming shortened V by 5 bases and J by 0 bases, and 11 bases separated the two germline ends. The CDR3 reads CASSPGWSSYNEQFF. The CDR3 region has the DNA TGTGCCAGCAGTCCAGGGTGGAGCTCCTACAATGAGCAGTTCTTC. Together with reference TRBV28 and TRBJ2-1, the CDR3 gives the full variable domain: DVKVTQSSRYLVKRTGEKVFLECVQDMDHENMFWYRQDPGLGLRLIYFSYDVKMKEKGDIPEGYSVSREKKERFSLILESASTNQTSMYLCASSPGWSSYNEQFFGPGTRLTVL.

The CDR3 DNA is TGTGCCAGCAGCAAAGTGAGGGGGCGCCAGTTCCGCGCCCGTCAGCCCCAGCATTTT. This sequence encodes CASSKVRGRQFRARQPQHF. The chain combines TRBV21-1 with TRBJ1-5; TRBD1, the table's D call, was not compared with the DNA. TRBV21-1 is noted as a pseudogene. CDR3 size: 19 residues.

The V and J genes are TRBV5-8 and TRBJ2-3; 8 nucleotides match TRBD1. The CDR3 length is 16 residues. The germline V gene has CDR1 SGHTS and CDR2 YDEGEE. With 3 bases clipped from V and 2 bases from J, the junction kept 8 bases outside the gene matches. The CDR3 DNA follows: TGTGCCAGCAGCTGGGGGACAGGAGACTACACAGATACGCAGTATTTT. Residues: CASSWGTGDYTDTQYF.

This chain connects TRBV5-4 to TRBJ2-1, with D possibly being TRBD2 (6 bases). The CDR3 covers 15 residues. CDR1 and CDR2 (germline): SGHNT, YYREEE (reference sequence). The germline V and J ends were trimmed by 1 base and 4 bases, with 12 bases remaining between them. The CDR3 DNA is TGTGCCAGCAGCTTGAGACTAGTCGGGTACAATGAGCAGTTCTTC. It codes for CASSLRLVGYNEQFF.

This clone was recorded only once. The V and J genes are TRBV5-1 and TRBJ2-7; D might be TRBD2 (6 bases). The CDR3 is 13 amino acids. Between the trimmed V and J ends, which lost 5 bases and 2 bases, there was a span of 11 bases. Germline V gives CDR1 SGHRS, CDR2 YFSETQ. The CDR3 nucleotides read TGCGCCAGCAGACCAGGAGGGACCTACGAGCAGTACTTC. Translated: CASRPGGTYEQYF.

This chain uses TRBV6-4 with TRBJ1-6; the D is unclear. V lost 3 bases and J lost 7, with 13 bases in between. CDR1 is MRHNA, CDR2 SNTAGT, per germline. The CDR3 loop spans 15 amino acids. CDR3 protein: CASSERSDENSPLHF. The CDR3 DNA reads TGTGCCAGCAGTGAACGGTCTGATGAGAATTCACCCCTCCACTTT.

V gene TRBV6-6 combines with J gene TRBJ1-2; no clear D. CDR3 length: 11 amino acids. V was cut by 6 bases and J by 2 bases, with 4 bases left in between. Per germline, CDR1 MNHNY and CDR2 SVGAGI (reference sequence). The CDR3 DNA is TGTGCCAGCAGCCTGAACTATGGCTACACCTTC. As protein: CASSLNYGYTF.

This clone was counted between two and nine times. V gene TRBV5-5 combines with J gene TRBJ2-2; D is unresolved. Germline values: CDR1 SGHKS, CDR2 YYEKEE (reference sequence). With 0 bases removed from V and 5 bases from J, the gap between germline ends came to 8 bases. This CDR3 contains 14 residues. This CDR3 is CASSLEPLTGELFF. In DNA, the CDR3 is TGTGCCAGCAGCTTGGAGCCGCTAACCGGGGAGCTGTTTTTT.

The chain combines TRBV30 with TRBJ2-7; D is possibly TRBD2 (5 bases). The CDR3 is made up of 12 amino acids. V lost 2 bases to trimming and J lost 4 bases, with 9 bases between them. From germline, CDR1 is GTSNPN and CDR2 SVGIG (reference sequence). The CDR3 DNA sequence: TGTGCCTGGAGTCTCTCGGGGTACGAGCAGTACTTC. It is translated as CAWSLSGYEQYF.

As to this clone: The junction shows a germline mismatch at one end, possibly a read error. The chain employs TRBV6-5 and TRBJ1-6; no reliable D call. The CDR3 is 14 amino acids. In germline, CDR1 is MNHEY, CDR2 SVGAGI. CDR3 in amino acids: CASGYNPVNSPLHF. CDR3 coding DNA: TGTGCCAGCGGTTACAACCCAGTGAATTCACCCCTCCACTTT.

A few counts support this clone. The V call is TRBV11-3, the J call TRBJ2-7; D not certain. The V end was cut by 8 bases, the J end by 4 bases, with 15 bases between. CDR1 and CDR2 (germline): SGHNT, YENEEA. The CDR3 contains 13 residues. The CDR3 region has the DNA TGTGCCAGCGGATTAGGTCCCCTTTACGAGCAGTACTTC. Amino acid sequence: CASGLGPLYEQYF.

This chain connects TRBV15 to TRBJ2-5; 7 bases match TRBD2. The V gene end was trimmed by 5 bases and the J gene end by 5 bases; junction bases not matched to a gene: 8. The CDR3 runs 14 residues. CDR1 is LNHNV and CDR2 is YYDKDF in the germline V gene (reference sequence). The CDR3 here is CATSVGGEGETQYF. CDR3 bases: TGTGCCACCAGCGTCGGAGGGGAGGGGGAGACCCAGTACTTC.

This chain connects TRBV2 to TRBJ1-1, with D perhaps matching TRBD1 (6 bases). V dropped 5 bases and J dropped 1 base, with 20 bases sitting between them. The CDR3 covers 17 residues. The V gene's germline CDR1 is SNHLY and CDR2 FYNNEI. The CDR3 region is CASSRGSAGATNTEAFF. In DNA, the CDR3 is TGTGCCAGCAGTCGCGGCAGTGCGGGGGCGACGAACACTGAAGCTTTCTTT.

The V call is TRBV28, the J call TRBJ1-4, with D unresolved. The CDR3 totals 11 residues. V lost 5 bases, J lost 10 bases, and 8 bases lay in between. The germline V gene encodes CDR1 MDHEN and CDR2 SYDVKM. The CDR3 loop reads CASSTGGKLFF. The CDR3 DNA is TGTGCCAGCAGTACGGGAGGAAAACTGTTTTTT.

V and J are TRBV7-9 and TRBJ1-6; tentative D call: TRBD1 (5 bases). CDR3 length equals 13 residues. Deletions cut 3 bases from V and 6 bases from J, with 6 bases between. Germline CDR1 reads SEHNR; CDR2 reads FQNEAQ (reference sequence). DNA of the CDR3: TGTGCCAGCAGCTTGGGGGGTAATTCACCCCTCCACTTT. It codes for CASSLGGNSPLHF.

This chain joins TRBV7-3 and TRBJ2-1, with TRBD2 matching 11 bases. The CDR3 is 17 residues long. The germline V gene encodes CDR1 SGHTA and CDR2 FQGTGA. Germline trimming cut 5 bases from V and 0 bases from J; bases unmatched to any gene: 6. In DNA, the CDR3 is TGTGCCAGCAGCCCTCCGACTAGCGGGGTCTCCTACAATGAGCAGTTCTTC. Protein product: CASSPPTSGVSYNEQFF.

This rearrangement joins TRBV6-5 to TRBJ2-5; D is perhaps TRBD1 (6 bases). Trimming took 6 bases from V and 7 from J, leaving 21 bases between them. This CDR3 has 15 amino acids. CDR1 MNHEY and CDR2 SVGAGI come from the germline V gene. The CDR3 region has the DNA TGTGCCAGCAGCCTACGACAGGTTGGAAAGGGGACCCAGTACTTC. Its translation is CASSLRQVGKGTQYF.